A single sample gave rise to the 18 T cell receptor beta chains below, sequenced in a study of CD8 T cells in ankylosing spondylitis (dated by TCRdb to 2016 to 2017). Study-wide findings and limitations: Blood from ankylosing spondylitis patients appeared to be characterized by a TCR beta motif made up of about 8 highly homologous amino acid variants.

Antigens of these TCRs are unknown. Libraries were made using 5' RACE. TCRdb names Illumina HiSeq 2500 as the instrument used. The raw public reads went through TCRdb reprocessing: fastp at Q25, MiXCR clone calling, in-frame beta chains kept. Rows are combined by CDR3 protein, so each entry shows the most common genes and DNA. This sample is represented by under 550,000 distinct CDR3 sequences; 26% of them were singletons. Together, the top ten hold 0.85% to 1% of the sample. Sequenced input: blood, either unsorted or a sorted T cell fraction (not recorded which). The receptors were sampled from a male donor with ankylosing spondylitis.

This clonotype was counted only a few times. This chain joins TRBV20-1 and TRBJ2-7, with TRBD2 identical over 9 bases. This CDR3 is built from 14 residues. Germline-derived CDR1 and CDR2 are DFQATT and SNEGSKA (reference sequence). Trimming at V came to 4 bases and at J to 4 bases, leaving 8 bases not matched to a gene. The CDR3 bases are TGCAGTGCTACCTGGCGGGAGGGAGTGTACGAGCAGTACTTC. This sequence encodes CSATWREGVYEQYF.

This clonotype occurred a few times. This chain connects TRBV20-1 to TRBJ1-3; maybe TRBD1 (5 bases). V gave up 3 bases and J gave up 0 bases, with 12 bases separating them. The CDR3 is 15 residues long. Looked up from germline, CDR1 is DFQATT and CDR2 is SNEGSKA (reference sequence). CDR3 sequence: CSASSGPYSGNTIYF. The CDR3 nucleotides read TGCAGTGCTAGTTCGGGACCGTACTCTGGAAACACCATATATTTT.

The rearrangement uses TRBV7-9 and TRBJ2-3; TRBD1 agrees at 10 bases. The germline V gene has CDR1 SEHNR and CDR2 FQNEAQ (reference sequence). The CDR3 covers 16 residues. Germline trimming cut 2 bases from V and 1 base from J; bases unmatched to any gene: 3. The CDR3, as DNA: TGTGCCAGCAGCTTAAGCGGGACAGGGGGCACAGATACGCAGTATTTT. This sequence encodes CASSLSGTGGTDTQYF.

The CDR3 DNA reads TGTGCCAGCAGCATCTCCGGGACAGGCAACACCGGGGAGCTGTTTTTT. This encodes CASSISGTGNTGELFF. J is TRBJ2-2 and V is TRBV9; 8 positions agree with TRBD1. Germline values: CDR1 SGDLS, CDR2 YYNGEE. This CDR3 has 16 amino acids. The V and J ends lost 4 bases and 2 bases, in that order; junction bases with no gene match: 7.

V and J are TRBV3-1 and TRBJ2-7, with D tentatively TRBD1 (5 bases). The germline V gene encodes CDR1 LGHDT and CDR2 YNNKEL (reference sequence). V was pared by 4 bases and J by 1 base, with 11 bases between. The CDR3 is made up of 14 amino acids. The CDR3 DNA reads as TGTGCCAGCAGCCTTATGGACAAGTCCTACGAGCAGTACTTC. This sequence encodes CASSLMDKSYEQYF.

This chain connects TRBV6-1 to TRBJ1-3, with D possibly being TRBD1 (5 bases). This CDR3 has 15 amino acids. In germline, CDR1 is MNHNS, CDR2 SASEGT. The CDR3 DNA reads as TGTGCTTCTATAGGTGGGGCTGCCTCTGGAAACACCATATATTTT. Translated: CASIGGAASGNTIYF.

V is TRBV3-1 and J is TRBJ1-2, with 7 nucleotides matching TRBD1. Germline CDR1 reads LGHDT; CDR2 reads YNNKEL (reference sequence). The CDR3 length is 15 residues. V trimming: 5 bases; J trimming: 0 bases; junction bases outside the gene matches: 6. The CDR3 sequence is CASSDSGTANYGYTF. CDR3 DNA: TGTGCCAGCAGCGATTCCGGGACAGCTAACTATGGCTACACCTTC.

V usage is TRBV3-1 and J usage is TRBJ1-5; TRBD1 aligns across 8 bases. The V segment lost 4 bases and the J segment 4 bases; nucleotides outside the gene matches: 6. Looked up from germline, CDR1 is LGHDT and CDR2 is YNNKEL (reference sequence). The CDR3 is 15 amino acids. The CDR3 is CASSLSGGFNQPQHF. DNA for the CDR3: TGTGCCAGCAGCCTATCAGGGGGCTTTAATCAGCCCCAGCATTTT.

This clonotype was seen ten or more times. The CDR3 here is CASSPRDRKSPLHF. The CDR3 DNA reads as TGTGCCAGCAGCCCCCGGGACAGGAAATCACCCCTCCACTTT. The rearrangement joins TRBV7-9 to TRBJ1-6; 8 nucleotides align to TRBD1. The V gene end was trimmed by 5 bases and the J gene end by 10 bases; junction bases not matched to a gene: 7. The CDR3 is made up of 14 amino acids. Germline CDR1 SEHNR, CDR2 FQNEAQ (reference sequence).

V is TRBV25-1 and J is TRBJ2-1; TRBD2 matches 11 bases. Trimming cost V 5 bases and J 4 bases; bases outside gene matches: 7. Per germline, CDR1 MGHDK and CDR2 SYGVNS. The CDR3 covers 16 residues. In nucleotides, the CDR3 is TGTGCCAGCAGTAAGACTAGCGGGAAGTCATACAATGAGCAGTTCTTC. Protein: CASSKTSGKSYNEQFF.

The J gene is TRBJ2-7, the V gene TRBV5-1; 8 positions match TRBD2. CDR1 and CDR2 (germline): SGHRS, YFSETQ. The CDR3 runs to 14 residues. With 6 bases clipped from V and 4 bases from J, the junction kept 9 bases outside the gene matches. CDR3 sequence (DNA): TGCGCCAGCACCCCGGGAGGGCCAGTTTACGAGCAGTACTTC. Residues: CASTPGGPVYEQYF.

In its sample, this clonotype was seen a few times. J is TRBJ1-3 and V is TRBV15; D unclear. Trimming shortened V by 3 bases and J by 14 bases, and 17 bases separated the two germline ends. The length of the CDR3 is 13 residues. Germline CDR1 LNHNV, CDR2 YYDKDF (reference sequence). The CDR3 sequence: CATSSQRSLPLYF. Written as DNA, the CDR3 is TGTGCCACCAGCAGCCAACGGAGCCTACCACTATATTTT.

This rearrangement joins TRBV18 to TRBJ2-3; D may correspond to TRBD1 or TRBD2 (5 bases each). V lost 0 bases to trimming and J lost 0 bases, with 13 bases between them. Germline V gene sequence: CDR1 KGHSH, CDR2 LQKENI. The CDR3 loop spans 17 amino acids. CDR3 in amino acids: CASSPPKRGPSTDTQYF. The CDR3 bases are TGTGCCAGCTCACCACCGAAACGGGGACCTAGCACAGATACGCAGTATTTT.

The gene calls are TRBV19 and TRBJ1-1, with D maybe TRBD1 (6 bases). This CDR3 has 15 amino acids. V was pared by 7 bases and J by 3 bases, with 18 bases between. CDR1 LNHDA and CDR2 SQIVND come from the germline V gene (reference sequence). CDR3 amino acids: CASMVTGNKYTEAFF. The CDR3 coding sequence is TGTGCCAGTATGGTTACAGGGAATAAGTACACTGAAGCTTTCTTT.

In this sample, this clonotype turned up many times. This chain joins TRBV5-6 and TRBJ2-7; 9 bases agree with TRBD1. Trimming took 3 bases from V and 6 from J; bases not matched to a gene: 7. Looked up from germline, CDR1 is SGHDT and CDR2 is YYEEEE. The CDR3 contains 14 residues. The CDR3 DNA reads as TGTGCCAGCAGCTCCCGGGACAGGGTCCCCGAGCAGTACGTC. Protein sequence: CASSSRDRVPEQYV.

The chain recombines TRBV10-3 with TRBJ2-3, with TRBD1 identical over 9 bases. Germline CDR1 reads ENHRY; CDR2 reads SYGVKD. CDR3 length: 15 residues. The V and J ends lost 2 bases and 1 base, in that order; junction bases with no gene match: 1. The CDR3 loop reads CAISERTGGTDTQYF. The CDR3 nucleotides are TGTGCCATCAGTGAGAGGACAGGGGGCACAGATACGCAGTATTTT.

The chain recombines TRBV3-1 with TRBJ1-2; D gene unclear. The V end was cut by 1 base, the J end by 7 bases, with 13 bases between. Germline V lookup: CDR1 LGHDT, CDR2 YNNKEL (reference sequence). CDR3 size: 14 residues. In DNA, the CDR3 is TGTGCCAGCAGCCAAGGCGCAGGAGAAGGTGGCTACACCTTC. Translation gives CASSQGAGEGGYTF.

The V call is TRBV20-1, the J call TRBJ2-6; 8 nucleotides align to TRBD1. Trimming took 5 bases from V and 1 from J; bases not matched to a gene: 7. Germline V gives CDR1 DFQATT, CDR2 SNEGSKA (reference sequence). This CDR3 region has 16 residues. CDR3 protein: CSASDRVLSGANVLTF. In DNA form, the CDR3 reads TGCAGTGCTTCGGACAGGGTGTTGTCTGGGGCCAACGTCCTGACTTTC.